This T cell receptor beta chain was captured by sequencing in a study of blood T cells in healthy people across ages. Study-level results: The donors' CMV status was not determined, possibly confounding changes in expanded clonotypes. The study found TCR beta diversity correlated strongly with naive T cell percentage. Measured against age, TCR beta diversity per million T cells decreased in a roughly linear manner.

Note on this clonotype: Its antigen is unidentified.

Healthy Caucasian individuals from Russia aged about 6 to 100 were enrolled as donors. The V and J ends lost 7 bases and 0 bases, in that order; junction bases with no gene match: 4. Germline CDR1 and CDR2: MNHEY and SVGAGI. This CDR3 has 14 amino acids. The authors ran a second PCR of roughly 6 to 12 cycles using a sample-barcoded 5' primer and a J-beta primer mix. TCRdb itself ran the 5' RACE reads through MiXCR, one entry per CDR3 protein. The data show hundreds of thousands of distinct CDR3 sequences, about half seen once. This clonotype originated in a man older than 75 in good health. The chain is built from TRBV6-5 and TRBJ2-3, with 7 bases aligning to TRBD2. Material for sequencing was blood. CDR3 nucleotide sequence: TGTGCCAGCAATCGCGGGAGAAGCACAGATACGCAGTATTTT. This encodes CASNRGRSTDTQYF.